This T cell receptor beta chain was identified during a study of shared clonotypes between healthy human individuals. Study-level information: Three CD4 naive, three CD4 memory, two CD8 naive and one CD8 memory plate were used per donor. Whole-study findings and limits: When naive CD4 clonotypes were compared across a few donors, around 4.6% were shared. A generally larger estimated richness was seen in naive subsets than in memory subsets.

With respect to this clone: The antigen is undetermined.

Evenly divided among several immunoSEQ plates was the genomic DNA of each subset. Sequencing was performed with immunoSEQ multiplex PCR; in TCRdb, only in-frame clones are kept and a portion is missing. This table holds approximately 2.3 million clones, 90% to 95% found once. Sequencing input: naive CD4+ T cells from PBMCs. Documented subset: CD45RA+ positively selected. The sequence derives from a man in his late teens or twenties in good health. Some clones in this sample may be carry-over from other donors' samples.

This CDR3 is CASSFGTSAYNEQFF. The CDR3 DNA is TGTGCCAGCAGCTTCGGGACTAGCGCCTACAATGAGCAGTTCTTC. The chain uses TRBV7-9 and TRBJ2-1, with 10 bases lining up with TRBD2. The CDR3 spans 15 residues. With 3 bases clipped from V and 2 bases from J, the junction kept 1 base outside the gene matches. From germline, CDR1 is SEHNR and CDR2 FQNEAQ (reference sequence).